Within the sample, the clone carrying this TCR beta chain is medium-sized. Its antigen remains unknown. V gave up 8 bases and J gave up 4 bases, with 12 bases separating them. From germline, CDR1 is SNHLY and CDR2 FYNNEI. The CDR3 extends over 13 amino acids. The sample is drawn from a study of cytomegalovirus exposure and HLA in healthy donors. Study in general: The 90 to 150 validation repertoires and the 650 to 850 first-cohort repertoires shared a platform, a later analysis reported.

Data came from immunoSEQ multiplex PCR; TCRdb stores just in-frame clones and leaves some out. Among more than 110,000 clones listed, 70% to 90% were seen once. A roughly 120-subject validation cohort, separate from the approximately 720-subject first cohort, supplied the donors. Broader study findings: A later analysis found first-cohort TCR clusters tended to co-occur in the 130 or so validation repertoires.

The specimen was PBMCs. The chain has TRBV2 and TRBJ1-3; D remains unclear. This receptor was identified in a woman aged 18-30 years in good health and CMV-seropositive. Here the CDR3 reads CASWAGSGNTIYF. CDR3 bases: TGTGCCAGCTGGGCGGGGTCCGGAAACACCATATATTTT.